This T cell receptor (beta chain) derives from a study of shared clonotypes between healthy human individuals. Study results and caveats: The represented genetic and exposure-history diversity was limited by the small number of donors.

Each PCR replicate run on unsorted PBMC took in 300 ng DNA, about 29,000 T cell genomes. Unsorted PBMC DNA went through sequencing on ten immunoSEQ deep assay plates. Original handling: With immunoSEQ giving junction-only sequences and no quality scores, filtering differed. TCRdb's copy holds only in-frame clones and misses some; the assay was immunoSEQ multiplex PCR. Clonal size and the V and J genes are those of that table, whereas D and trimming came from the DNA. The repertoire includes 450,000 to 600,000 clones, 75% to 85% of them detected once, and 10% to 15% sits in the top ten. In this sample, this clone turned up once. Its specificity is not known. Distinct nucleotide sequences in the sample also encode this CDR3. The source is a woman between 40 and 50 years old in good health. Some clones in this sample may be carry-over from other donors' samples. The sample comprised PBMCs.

This CDR3 is CASSLQGYEQYF. The CDR3 DNA is TGTGCCAGCAGCTTACAGGGCTACGAGCAGTACTTC. This chain links TRBV11-1 with TRBJ2-7, with D possibly matching TRBD1 (5 bases). Trimming left V 2 bases short and J 3 bases short, with 5 bases between. Germline V gene sequence: CDR1 SGHAT, CDR2 FQDESV (reference sequence). CDR3 size: 12 residues.